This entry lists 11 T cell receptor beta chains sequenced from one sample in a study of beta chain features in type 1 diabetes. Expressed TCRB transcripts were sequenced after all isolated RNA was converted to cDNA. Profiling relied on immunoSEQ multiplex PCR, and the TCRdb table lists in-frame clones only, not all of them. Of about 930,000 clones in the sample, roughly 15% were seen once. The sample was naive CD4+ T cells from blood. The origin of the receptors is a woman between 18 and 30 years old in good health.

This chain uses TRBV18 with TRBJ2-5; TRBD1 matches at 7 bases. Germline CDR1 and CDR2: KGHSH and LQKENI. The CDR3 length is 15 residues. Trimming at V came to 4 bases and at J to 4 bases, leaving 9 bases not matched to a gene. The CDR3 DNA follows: TGTGCCAGCTCACGTGACAGGGAGACAGGAGAGACCCAGTACTTC. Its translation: CASSRDRETGETQYF.

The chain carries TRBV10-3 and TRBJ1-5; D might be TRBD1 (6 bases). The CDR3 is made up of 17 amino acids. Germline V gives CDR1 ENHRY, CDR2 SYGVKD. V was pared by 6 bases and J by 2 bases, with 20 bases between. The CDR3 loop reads CAISREGGPRGNQPQHF. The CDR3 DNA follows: TGTGCCATCAGCCGGGAGGGGGGTCCTCGGGGCAATCAGCCCCAGCATTTT.

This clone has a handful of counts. The CDR3 region is CASRIRQGTAYNEQFF. Here the CDR3 DNA reads TGTGCCAGCAGGATCAGGCAAGGGACAGCATACAATGAGCAGTTCTTC. The V and J genes are TRBV2 and TRBJ2-1; 7 bases match TRBD1. The junction had 12 bases not matched to a gene; V was cut back by 6 bases and J by 4 bases. In germline, CDR1 is SNHLY, CDR2 FYNNEI. The CDR3 loop spans 16 amino acids.

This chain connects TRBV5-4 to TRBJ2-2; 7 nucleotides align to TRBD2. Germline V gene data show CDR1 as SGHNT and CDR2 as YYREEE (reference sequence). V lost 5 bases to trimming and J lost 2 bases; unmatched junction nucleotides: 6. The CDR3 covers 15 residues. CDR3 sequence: CASRPGTTNTGELFF. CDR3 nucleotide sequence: TGTGCCAGCAGGCCCGGGACTACTAACACCGGGGAGCTGTTTTTT.

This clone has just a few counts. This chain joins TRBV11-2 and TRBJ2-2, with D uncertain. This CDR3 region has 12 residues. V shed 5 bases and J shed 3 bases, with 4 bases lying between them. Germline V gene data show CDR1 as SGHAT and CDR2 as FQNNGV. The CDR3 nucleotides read TGTGCCAGCAGCCCCGACACCGGGGAGCTGTTTTTT. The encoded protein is CASSPDTGELFF.

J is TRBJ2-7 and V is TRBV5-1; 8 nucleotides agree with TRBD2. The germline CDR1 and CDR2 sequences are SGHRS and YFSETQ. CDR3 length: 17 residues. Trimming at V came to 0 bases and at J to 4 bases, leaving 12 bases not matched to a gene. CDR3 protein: CASSLEARGRIQYEQYF. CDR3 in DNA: TGCGCCAGCAGCTTGGAGGCCCGCGGGAGGATCCAGTACGAGCAGTACTTC.

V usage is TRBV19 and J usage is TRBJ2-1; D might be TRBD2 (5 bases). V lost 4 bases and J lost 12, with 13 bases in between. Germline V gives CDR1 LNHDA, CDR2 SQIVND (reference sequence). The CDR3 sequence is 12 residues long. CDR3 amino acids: CASSTKRARQFF. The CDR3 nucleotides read TGTGCCAGTAGTACGAAGAGGGCCCGGCAGTTCTTC.

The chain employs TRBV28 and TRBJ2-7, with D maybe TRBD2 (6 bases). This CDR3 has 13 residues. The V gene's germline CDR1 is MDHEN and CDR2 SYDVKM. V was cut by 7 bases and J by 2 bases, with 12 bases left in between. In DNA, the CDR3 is TGTGCCAGCACTACCACTAGCCCCTACGAGCAGTACTTC. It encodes CASTTTSPYEQYF. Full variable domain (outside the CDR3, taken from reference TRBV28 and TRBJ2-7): DVKVTQSSRYLVKRTGEKVFLECVQDMDHENMFWYRQDPGLGLRLIYFSYDVKMKEKGDIPEGYSVSREKKERFSLILESASTNQTSMYLCASTTTSPYEQYFGPGTRLTVT.

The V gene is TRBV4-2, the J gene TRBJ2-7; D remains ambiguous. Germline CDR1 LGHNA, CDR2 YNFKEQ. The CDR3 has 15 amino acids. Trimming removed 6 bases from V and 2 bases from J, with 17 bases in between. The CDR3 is CASSYSLAGAYEQYF. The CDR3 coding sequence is TGTGCCAGCAGTTACTCGTTGGCAGGAGCCTACGAGCAGTACTTC.

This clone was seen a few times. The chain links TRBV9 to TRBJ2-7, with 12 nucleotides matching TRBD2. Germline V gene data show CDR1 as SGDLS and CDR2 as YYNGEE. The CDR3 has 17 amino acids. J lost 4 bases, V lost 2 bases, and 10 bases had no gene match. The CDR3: CASSVAQTSGSGYEQYF. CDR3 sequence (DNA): TGTGCCAGCAGCGTGGCCCAGACTAGCGGGAGCGGTTACGAGCAGTACTTC.

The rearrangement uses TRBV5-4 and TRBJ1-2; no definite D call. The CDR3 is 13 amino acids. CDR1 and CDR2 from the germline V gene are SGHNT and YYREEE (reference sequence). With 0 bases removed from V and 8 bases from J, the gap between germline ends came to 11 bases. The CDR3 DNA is TGTGCCAGCAGCTTGGACAGTTCCCCCGGCTACACCTTC. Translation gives CASSLDSSPGYTF.